This entry describes one TCR beta chain. Antigen unknown. Scientists made TCR beta libraries using quantitative 5'-RACE with molecular barcodes. Using its own MiXCR run on the 5' RACE reads, TCRdb lists one record per CDR3 protein. Of around 300,000 distinct CDR3 sequences detected, 14% to 15% appear once; the ten largest clones hold about 1%. The data originate from a study of CD8 T cells in ankylosing spondylitis. Study results and limitations: Previously reported in reactive arthritis synovial fluid and blood were some of the motif variants. A CD8+ phenotype characterized the disease-linked clones, which were relatively rare in peripheral blood. Among TCR beta sequences, a motif of about 8 highly homologous variants appeared characteristic of ankylosing spondylitis blood.

Sample: blood, either unsorted or a sorted T cell fraction (not recorded which). The sequence came from a male donor with ankylosing spondylitis or in good health (not recorded which).

The CDR3 DNA is TGTGCCAGCAGTGAAATGGGGGGAGAGTTGTATGGCTACACCTTC. Translating it yields CASSEMGGELYGYTF. The chain links TRBV2 to TRBJ1-2, with D maybe TRBD1 (5 bases). The CDR3 covers 15 residues. Trimming took off 2 bases at V and 5 bases at J, with 15 bases between the two ends. Germline V lookup: CDR1 SNHLY, CDR2 FYNNEI.